This T cell receptor beta chain is from a study of OX40 agonist ivuxolimab in advanced cancers. Across the study: Ivuxolimab, an agonist antibody against OX40 (CD134), was given to patients. Three patients had partial responses: one hepatocellular carcinoma, two cutaneous melanoma.

Measured with immunoSEQ multiplex PCR; TCRdb has only the in-frame clones, and not every one. The sample has tens of thousands of clones; 70% to 90% are singletons. Study-wide results and limits: Averaging showed that CD8+ T cells had more expanded clones than CD4+ did. By week 6 at 0.1 to 3.0 mg/kg, blood CD4+ and CD8+ T cells had expanded clonally.

Points on this clone: Its cognate antigen is unknown.

The germline V gene has CDR1 LNHDA and CDR2 SQIVND (reference sequence). CDR3 length: 17 residues. V was pared by 4 bases and J by 1 base, with 19 bases between. The source of this sequence is an adult with an advanced solid tumor such as melanoma, head and neck, liver or kidney cancer. The chain combines TRBV19 with TRBJ1-1; D is possibly TRBD1 (6 bases). Sequences were derived from CD4+ or CD8+ T cells sorted from blood, sampled in a trial of the OX40 agonist ivuxolimab. Here the CDR3 DNA reads TGTGCCAGTAGTAAACCCGATCGTGGGGGGGCGAACACTGAAGCTTTCTTT. It yields the protein CASSKPDRGGANTEAFF.